The text below deals with one T cell receptor (beta chain). Trimming stripped 7 bases from V and 2 bases from J, with 15 bases between. Germline V gene data show CDR1 as SGHAT and CDR2 as FQNNGV. This CDR3 has 14 amino acids. These data originate in a study of OX40 agonist ivuxolimab in advanced cancers. Study-level information: Ivuxolimab was administered intravenously to patients at 0.01 to 10 mg/kg every 2 weeks.

Method: immunoSEQ multiplex PCR; TCRdb's copy keeps in-frame clones and lacks some. The sample lists 25,000 to 35,000 clones; approximately 86% were seen once. The sequencing here drew on CD4+ or CD8+ T cells sorted from blood, taken in a trial of the OX40 agonist ivuxolimab. This TCR was sampled from an adult with an advanced solid tumor such as melanoma, head and neck, liver or kidney cancer. V gene TRBV11-2 combines with J gene TRBJ2-7; D gene unclear. The CDR3 sequence: CASTSLSVAYEQYF. CDR3 bases: TGTGCCAGCACTTCCCTCTCTGTGGCCTACGAGCAGTACTTC.